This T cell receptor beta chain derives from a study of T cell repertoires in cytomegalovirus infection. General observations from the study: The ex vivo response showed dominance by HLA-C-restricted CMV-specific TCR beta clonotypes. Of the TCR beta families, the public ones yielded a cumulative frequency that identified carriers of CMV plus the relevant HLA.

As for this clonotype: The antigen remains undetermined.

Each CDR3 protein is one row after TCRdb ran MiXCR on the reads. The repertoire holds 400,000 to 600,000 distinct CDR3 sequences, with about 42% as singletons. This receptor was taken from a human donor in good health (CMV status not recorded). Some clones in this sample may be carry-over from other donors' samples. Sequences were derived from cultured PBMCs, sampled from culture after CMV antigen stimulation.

This CDR3 reads CASTARGDQPQHF. The CDR3 coding sequence is TGTGCCAGCACGGCCAGGGGGGATCAGCCCCAGCATTTT. The rearrangement uses TRBV6-1 and TRBJ1-5; 7 bases are shared with TRBD1. The J segment lost 5 bases and the V segment lost 7 bases, leaving 5 bases of the junction unmatched. The germline V gene has CDR1 MNHNS and CDR2 SASEGT. The CDR3 totals 13 residues.